The 5 T cell receptor beta chains reported below all come from one sample, sequenced in a study of OX40 agonist ivuxolimab in advanced cancers. Profiled with immunoSEQ multiplex PCR; TCRdb holds only in-frame clones, not every one. The sample contains more than 85,000 clones, approximately 90% of which appear only once. The source material was CD4+ or CD8+ T cells sorted from blood, sampled in a trial of the OX40 agonist ivuxolimab. Source of these receptors: an adult with an advanced solid tumor such as melanoma, head and neck, liver or kidney cancer.

The DNA of the CDR3 is TGTGCCAGCAGCCTAAGCCGGGACAGAACCTACGAGCAGTACTTC. It yields the protein CASSLSRDRTYEQYF. This chain joins TRBV7-2 and TRBJ2-7; TRBD1 aligns across 7 bases. J was trimmed by 2 bases and V by 5 bases; bases with no gene match: 9. Per the germline V gene, CDR1 is SGHTA and CDR2 is FQGNSA. The length of the CDR3 is 15 residues.

V and J are TRBV12-5 and TRBJ1-5; 9 nucleotides match TRBD1. Per the germline V gene, CDR1 is LGHNT and CDR2 is FRNRAP. V was clipped by 1 base and J by 6 bases; unmatched bases: 22. The CDR3 is 21 amino acids. This chain's CDR3 is CASGLARIGTGLPAQSQPQHF. In DNA form, the CDR3 reads TGTGCTAGTGGTTTGGCCCGAATCGGGACAGGGCTCCCGGCTCAAAGTCAGCCCCAGCATTTT.

The chain couples TRBV4-1 to TRBJ1-2; D is unresolved. V lost 0 bases and J lost 0, with 14 bases in between. CDR1 MGHRA and CDR2 YSYEKL come from the germline V gene. The CDR3 loop spans 17 amino acids. The CDR3 region has the DNA TGCGCCAGCAGCCAAGAGGGAAAAGGGCCCACTAACTATGGCTACACCTTC. Translation: CASSQEGKGPTNYGYTF.

The CDR3 bases are TGTGCCATCAGTGCTCGGGGATTGAATGAAAAACTGTTTTTT. It encodes CAISARGLNEKLFF. This chain connects TRBV10-3 to TRBJ1-4; D is unclear. Per germline, CDR1 ENHRY and CDR2 SYGVKD. Trimming took off 4 bases at V and 5 bases at J, with 11 bases between the two ends. This CDR3 region has 14 residues.

V usage is TRBV27 and J usage is TRBJ2-1, with D unresolved. The CDR3 runs 15 residues. The V and J ends lost 6 bases and 0 bases respectively, with 12 bases between them. Germline loops: CDR1 MNHEY, CDR2 SMNVEV (reference sequence). CDR3 region: CASSPRLVSYNEQFF. The CDR3 region has the DNA TGTGCCAGCAGCCCAAGACTGGTCTCCTACAATGAGCAGTTCTTC.